Shown below are 25 T cell receptor beta chains from a single sample sequenced in a study of technical replicates of blood from a few donors. Assay: immunoSEQ multiplex PCR; the TCRdb copy retains only in-frame clones and omits some. This table has under 100,000 clones, approximately 86% appearing once. The source material was PBMCs. These receptors came from a human donor in good health. Some clones in this sample may be carry-over from other donors' samples.

The CDR3 reads CASRERDRTNYGYTF. The CDR3 DNA sequence: TGTGCCAGCCGCGAAAGGGACAGAACTAACTATGGCTACACCTTC. This rearrangement joins TRBV6-1 to TRBJ1-2; 7 nucleotides align to TRBD1. The CDR3 is 15 residues long. CDR1 MNHNS and CDR2 SASEGT come from the germline V gene. V trimming: 8 bases; J trimming: 0 bases; junction bases outside the gene matches: 9.

The chain is built from TRBV30 and TRBJ2-1, with D perhaps TRBD2 (6 bases). This CDR3 is 14 amino acids long. Trimming removed 5 bases at V and 0 bases at J, with 11 bases between. CDR1 is GTSNPN and CDR2 is SVGIG in the germline V gene (reference sequence). DNA of the CDR3: TGTGCCTGGGGGCACGGGGGCTCCTACAATGAGCAGTTCTTC. This codes for CAWGHGGSYNEQFF.

The rearrangement links TRBV6-1 to TRBJ2-2, with 7 bases matching TRBD2. Germline V lookup: CDR1 MNHNS, CDR2 SASEGT. With 4 bases clipped from V and 1 base from J, the junction kept 12 bases outside the gene matches. This CDR3 has 18 amino acids. CDR3 sequence: CASSGGVWLAENTGELFF. The CDR3 nucleotides read TGTGCCAGCAGTGGGGGGGTGTGGCTAGCGGAGAACACCGGGGAGCTGTTTTTT.

The genes are TRBV25-1 and TRBJ2-7, with D possibly TRBD1 on 5 matching bases. Germline V gene sequence: CDR1 MGHDK, CDR2 SYGVNS. Trimming left V 2 bases short and J 2 bases short, with 10 bases between. The CDR3 contains 14 residues. CDR3 region: CASSEPDRTYEQYF. In nucleotides, the CDR3 is TGTGCCAGCAGTGAACCAGACAGAACCTACGAGCAGTACTTC.

CDR3 coding DNA: TGCGCCAGCAGCCAAGAGGGACAGGGAGTCTACGAGCAGTACTTC. Translating gives CASSQEGQGVYEQYF. The chain links TRBV4-1 to TRBJ2-7; 9 bases align to TRBD1. J gave up 3 bases and V 0 bases, and 3 bases lay outside the gene matches. Germline V gene sequence: CDR1 MGHRA, CDR2 YSYEKL. CDR3 length: 15 residues.

This rearrangement joins TRBV6-6 to TRBJ2-7; 7 bases map to TRBD1. J gave up 2 bases and V 10 bases, and 5 bases lay outside the gene matches. There are 12 residues in the CDR3. Germline CDR1 MNHNY, CDR2 SVGAGI (reference sequence). The CDR3 DNA reads as TGTGCCACCACCGGGACAGCCTACGAGCAGTACTTC. Translating gives CATTGTAYEQYF.

V gene TRBV7-9 combines with J gene TRBJ2-1; 9 bases match TRBD1. Germline assignment: CDR1 SEHNR and CDR2 FQNEAQ (reference sequence). V lost 5 bases to trimming and J lost 8 bases; unmatched junction nucleotides: 13. CDR3 length equals 16 residues. In nucleotides, the CDR3 is TGTGCCAGCAGCCCCACTGGGACAGGGTCTTACCATGAGCAGTTCTTC. Protein: CASSPTGTGSYHEQFF.

V gene TRBV4-3 combines with J gene TRBJ1-1; D possibly corresponds to TRBD1 (5 bases). The CDR3 consists of 15 residues. V lost 4 bases and J 5 bases, leaving 17 bases between the germline ends. The V gene's germline CDR1 is LGHNA and CDR2 YSLEER. CDR3 DNA sequence: TGCGCCAGCAGCCTTCGACAGAATTATCATACTGAAGCTTTCTTT. Protein sequence: CASSLRQNYHTEAFF.

The CDR3 region is CASSLGGRATYEQYF. CDR3 bases: TGCGCCAGCAGCCTGGGCGGCAGGGCCACCTACGAGCAGTACTTC. This sequence joins TRBV5-1 and TRBJ2-7; D is perhaps TRBD1 (5 bases). Germline CDR1 and CDR2: SGHRS and YFSETQ. The CDR3 has 15 residues. With 4 bases removed from V and 2 bases from J, the gap between germline ends came to 16 bases.

The chain is built from TRBV7-9 and TRBJ2-1; 7 nucleotides align to TRBD2. The trim removed 4 bases at V and 9 bases at J, leaving 15 bases unmatched. This CDR3 region has 16 residues. The germline V gene has CDR1 SEHNR and CDR2 FQNEAQ (reference sequence). This CDR3 is CASSSRGQGGGREQFF. CDR3 in DNA: TGTGCCAGCAGCTCCAGAGGGCAGGGCGGGGGTCGTGAGCAGTTCTTC.

This chain joins TRBV5-1 and TRBJ2-7, with D perhaps matching TRBD2 (5 bases). The ends were cut back, 4 bases at V and 2 bases at J, with 10 bases in the middle. The CDR3 has 13 residues. The germline gives CDR1 SGHRS, CDR2 YFSETQ. Here the CDR3 reads CASSEGRAYEQYF. Here the CDR3 DNA reads TGCGCCAGCAGCGAGGGTAGAGCCTACGAGCAGTACTTC.

This chain joins TRBV11-1 and TRBJ2-3, with 9 nucleotides matching TRBD2. Losses at the gene ends were 1 base for V and 6 bases for J; bases not matched to a gene: 5. CDR3 length equals 15 residues. Germline values: CDR1 SGHAT, CDR2 FQDESV (reference sequence). The CDR3 loop reads CASSLGAGGKDTQYF. The CDR3 nucleotides read TGTGCCAGCAGCTTAGGGGCGGGAGGGAAGGATACGCAGTATTTT.

The gene calls are TRBV27 and TRBJ2-7; D may be TRBD2 (5 bases). The germline CDR1 and CDR2 sequences are MNHEY and SMNVEV (reference sequence). The V gene lost 0 bases and the J gene lost 2 bases, with 8 bases spanning the gap. The CDR3 has 14 residues. CDR3 sequence reads: CASSLSSAPYEQYF. CDR3 bases: TGTGCCAGCAGTTTATCTAGCGCCCCCTACGAGCAGTACTTC.

The chain combines TRBV5-8 with TRBJ1-4; the D gene is possibly TRBD1 (6 bases). The CDR3 has 15 residues. Germline lookup yields CDR1 SGHTS and CDR2 YDEGEE. Trimming took 3 bases from V and 8 from J, leaving 17 bases between them. This CDR3 reads CASSSYRVVREKLFF. Written as DNA, the CDR3 is TGTGCCAGCAGCTCCTACAGGGTGGTTCGCGAAAAACTGTTTTTT.

The count of this clone is one. This chain connects TRBV2 to TRBJ1-6; 9 bases match TRBD1. Germline CDR1 and CDR2: SNHLY and FYNNEI. The CDR3 consists of 13 residues. Losses at the gene ends were 7 bases for V and 7 bases for J; bases not matched to a gene: 2. This CDR3 is CASMGQGNSPLHF. In DNA, the CDR3 is TGTGCCAGCATGGGACAGGGCAATTCACCCCTCCACTTT.

The chain recombines TRBV5-1 with TRBJ2-2, with TRBD1 identical over 11 bases. V was clipped by 4 bases and J by 4 bases; unmatched bases: 9. Germline CDR1 is SGHRS and CDR2 is YFSETQ. This CDR3 contains 17 residues. DNA of the CDR3: TGCGCCAGCAGCCCCACCCCGGACAGGGGGCGCACCGGGGAGCTGTTTTTT. It yields the protein CASSPTPDRGRTGELFF.

The rearrangement joins TRBV7-9 to TRBJ2-7, with unresolved D. This CDR3 has 14 residues. V was clipped by 2 bases and J by 4 bases, with 12 bases between them. The germline CDR1 and CDR2 sequences are SEHNR and FQNEAQ (reference sequence). The CDR3 nucleotides read TGTGCCAGCAGCTTACTAGGTGGCCTTTACGAGCAGTACTTC. Translated, it gives CASSLLGGLYEQYF.

The V call is TRBV19, the J call TRBJ2-3; weak D call: TRBD2 (5 bases). Germline V gene lookup returns CDR1 LNHDA and CDR2 SQIVND (reference sequence). The CDR3 has 14 residues. V was trimmed by 11 bases and J by 1 base, leaving 16 bases between them. The CDR3 region is CAAQRTGGTDTQYF. The CDR3 DNA sequence: TGTGCCGCCCAAAGGACTGGCGGCACAGATACGCAGTATTTT. Variable domain in full (rest from reference TRBV19 and TRBJ2-3): DGGITQSPKYLFRKEGQNVTLSCEQNLNHDAMYWYRQDPGQGLRLIYYSQIVNDFQKGDIAEGYSVSREKKESFPLTVTSAQKNPTAFYLCAAQRTGGTDTQYFGPGTRLTVL.

The V call is TRBV5-4, the J call TRBJ2-7; 7 bases agree with TRBD2. V gave up 0 bases and J gave up 0 bases; unmatched junction bases: 6. This CDR3 has 16 residues. From germline, CDR1 is SGHNT and CDR2 YYREEE (reference sequence). CDR3 sequence (DNA): TGTGCCAGCAGCTTGGGGGGGGGAGTTTACTCCTACGAGCAGTACTTC. It specifies CASSLGGGVYSYEQYF.

There are a few counts of this clone. The junction departs from germline at one end; a sequencing error may be responsible. This specimen includes other DNA sequences encoding the same CDR3. The chain joins TRBV11-2 to TRBJ2-2, with D perhaps matching TRBD2 (6 bases). Germline CDR1 reads SGHAT; CDR2 reads FQNNGV. The CDR3 has 14 residues. The CDR3 nucleotides read TGTGCCGGCAGCGGGCCAGCGAACACCGGGGAGCTGTTTTTT. Protein sequence: CAGSGPANTGELFF.

This chain connects TRBV27 to TRBJ2-1, with TRBD1 identical over 7 bases. Trimming removed 5 bases from V and 8 bases from J; junction bases left unmatched: 18. This CDR3 is 17 amino acids long. Germline CDR1 reads MNHEY; CDR2 reads SMNVEV (reference sequence). DNA for the CDR3: TGTGCCAGCAGTGTTCCCTCCACGGGACAGTTTGGCCATGAGCAGTTCTTC. It encodes CASSVPSTGQFGHEQFF.

This chain links TRBV15 with TRBJ1-2; 7 bases align to TRBD1. Losses at the gene ends were 5 bases for V and 2 bases for J; bases not matched to a gene: 8. Germline loops: CDR1 LNHNV, CDR2 YYDKDF (reference sequence). The CDR3 spans 15 residues. CDR3 amino acids: CATSGPGQWNYGYTF. CDR3 nucleotides: TGTGCCACCAGCGGTCCGGGACAGTGGAACTATGGCTACACCTTC.

J is TRBJ2-1 and V is TRBV6-5, with TRBD2 matching over 7 bases. The V gene's germline CDR1 is MNHEY and CDR2 SVGAGI. The CDR3 is 12 residues long. The junction had 2 bases not matched to a gene; V was cut back by 2 bases and J by 10 bases. Here the CDR3 DNA reads TGTGCCAGCAGTTACGGGCGGGGGGAGCAGTTCTTC. This codes for CASSYGRGEQFF.

The V gene is TRBV9, the J gene TRBJ2-1; 11 bases agree with TRBD2. This CDR3 comprises 16 residues. Germline CDR1 SGDLS, CDR2 YYNGEE. V trimming: 4 bases; J trimming: 4 bases; junction bases outside the gene matches: 7. CDR3 sequence: CASSPYGLAGYNEQFF. The CDR3 DNA reads TGTGCCAGCAGCCCGTACGGACTAGCGGGTTACAATGAGCAGTTCTTC.

V and J are TRBV11-2 and TRBJ2-5; TRBD2 matches 9 bases. Germline V gene lookup returns CDR1 SGHAT and CDR2 FQNNGV. J was trimmed by 5 bases and V by 2 bases; bases with no gene match: 6. The CDR3 covers 15 residues. The CDR3 region is CASSLSGGRAETQYF. The CDR3 region has the DNA TGTGCCAGCAGCTTAAGTGGCGGGAGGGCCGAGACCCAGTACTTC.